These 22 T cell receptor beta chains came from one sample sequenced in a study of blood T cells in healthy people across ages. Using a J-beta primer mix together with a sample-barcoded 5' primer, a second PCR was run for about 7 to 12 cycles. TCRdb reanalysed the 5' RACE reads using MiXCR and keeps one entry per CDR3 protein. The sample yields fewer than 1,200,000 distinct CDR3 sequences, 20% to 25% seen once. These sequences were also reported in another study, on T cells of mothers and their children.

What was sequenced was blood. The receptors shown here come from a girl aged 2-10 years in good health.

This clonotype has just a few counts. The V gene is TRBV15, the J gene TRBJ2-1; tentative D call: TRBD2 (6 bases). V dropped 5 bases and J dropped 8 bases, with 13 bases sitting between them. Germline lookup yields CDR1 LNHNV and CDR2 YYDKDF (reference sequence). The CDR3 is 13 amino acids. The CDR3 is CATSGGPSDEQFF. CDR3 DNA sequence: TGTGCCACCAGCGGAGGGCCGAGCGATGAGCAGTTCTTC.

The chain recombines TRBV5-6 with TRBJ2-2; D unresolved. Germline CDR1 and CDR2: SGHDT and YYEEEE. The CDR3 sequence is 11 residues long. V lost 1 base and J 8 bases, leaving 3 bases between the germline ends. This CDR3 reads CASSLMGELFF. The CDR3 DNA follows: TGTGCCAGCAGCTTGATGGGGGAGCTGTTTTTT.

Remarks on this clonotype: Sequence at one end of the junction differs from germline and may be a read error. The chain recombines TRBV12-3 or TRBV12-4 with TRBJ2-3; 9 nucleotides match TRBD2. There are 17 residues in the CDR3. DNA for the CDR3: TGTGCCAGCAGTCGGGGATTAGGACTAGCGACTTCTGATACGCAATATTTT. This gives the protein CASSRGLGLATSDTQYF.

This clonotype came up a few times. The J gene is TRBJ2-5, the V gene TRBV20-1; tentatively, D is TRBD1 (5 bases). Gene TRBJ2-7 matches the end of the DNA better, so the J call may be wrong. Germline CDR1 reads DFQATT; CDR2 reads SNEGSKA (reference sequence). The CDR3 consists of 13 residues. The CDR3 coding sequence is TGCAGTGCTAGAGCACCAGGGTCCTACGAGCAGTACTTC. Translated, it gives CSARAPGSYEQYF.

The J gene is TRBJ2-7, the V gene TRBV7-9, with D unclear. V was cut by 3 bases and J by 4 bases, with 10 bases left in between. Germline assignment: CDR1 SEHNR and CDR2 FQNEAQ (reference sequence). The CDR3 spans 13 residues. In nucleotides, the CDR3 is TGTGCCAGCAGCTTGGTGAACAGTTACGAGCAGTACTTC. Protein sequence: CASSLVNSYEQYF. Variable domain in full (rest from reference TRBV7-9 and TRBJ2-7): DTGVSQNPRHKITKRGQNVTFRCDPISEHNRLYWYRQTLGQGPEFLTYFQNEAQLEKSRLLSDRFSAERPKGSFSTLEIQRTEQGDSAMYLCASSLVNSYEQYFGPGTRLTVT.

The gene calls are TRBV28 and TRBJ1-2, with D perhaps TRBD1 (5 bases). From germline, CDR1 is MDHEN and CDR2 SYDVKM. Trimming left V 1 base short and J 1 base short, with 7 bases between. The CDR3 contains 14 residues. The CDR3 DNA sequence: TGTGCCAGCAGTTTATCGGGGCTTAACTATGGCTACACCTTC. It specifies CASSLSGLNYGYTF.

This clonotype appeared many times. V usage is TRBV7-4 and J usage is TRBJ2-7; 9 nucleotides line up with TRBD1. The CDR3 loop spans 15 amino acids. V lost 5 bases, J lost 8 bases, and 13 bases stayed unmatched. In germline, CDR1 is SGHVT, CDR2 SQSDAQ. The DNA of the CDR3 is TGTGCCAGCAGCCCAATAGGACAGGGGATCTTGAAGCAGTACTTC. Protein: CASSPIGQGILKQYF.

The rearrangement links TRBV7-2 to TRBJ1-1; 12 bases align to TRBD1. Germline V lookup: CDR1 SGHTA, CDR2 FQGNSA. With 0 bases clipped from V and 5 bases from J, the junction kept 4 bases outside the gene matches. CDR3 length: 16 residues. As DNA, the CDR3 is TGTGCCAGCAGCTTAGCGGGACAGGGGGCGAGAACTGAAGCTTTCTTT. This gives the protein CASSLAGQGARTEAFF.

DNA of the CDR3: TGTGCCAGCAGTCCGGGACAGCCGGTCGGGGAGCTGTTTTTT. Its protein is CASSPGQPVGELFF. The V and J genes are TRBV2 and TRBJ2-2; the match to TRBD1 covers 7 bases. Looked up from germline, CDR1 is SNHLY and CDR2 is FYNNEI. CDR3 length equals 14 residues. After removal of 5 bases from V and 7 bases from J, the junction contained 7 bases not matched to a gene.

The chain links TRBV2 to TRBJ2-3; 10 bases match TRBD2. J was trimmed by 4 bases and V by 6 bases; bases with no gene match: 4. CDR1 and CDR2 from the germline V gene are SNHLY and FYNNEI. This CDR3 comprises 14 residues. For the CDR3, the DNA is TGTGCCAGCAGGAGCGGGAGGGGGTCAGATACGCAGTATTTT. Protein product: CASRSGRGSDTQYF. Full variable domain (missing parts from reference TRBV2 and TRBJ2-3): EPEVTQTPSHQVTQMGQEVILRCVPISNHLYFYWYRQILGQKVEFLVSFYNNEISEKSEIFDDQFSVERPDGSNFTLKIRSTKLEDSAMYFCASRSGRGSDTQYFGPGTRLTVL.

The chain joins TRBV7-2 to TRBJ2-1; D not resolved. This CDR3 is 15 amino acids long. Between the trimmed V and J ends, which lost 2 bases and 0 bases, there was a span of 8 bases. Germline CDR1 reads SGHTA; CDR2 reads FQGNSA. The DNA of the CDR3 is TGTGCCAGCAGCTTACGACACTACTCCTACAATGAGCAGTTCTTC. Protein: CASSLRHYSYNEQFF.

This chain uses TRBV19 with TRBJ1-2; no definite D call. This CDR3 comprises 12 residues. In germline, CDR1 is LNHDA, CDR2 SQIVND (reference sequence). V was shortened by 4 bases and J by 9 bases, with 12 bases between the two germline ends. In nucleotides, the CDR3 is TGTGCCAGTAGTACCCGGGCTTTGAGCTACACCTTC. Amino acids: CASSTRALSYTF.

The chain joins TRBV29-1 to TRBJ2-3, with 7 nucleotides matching TRBD1. The CDR3 has 16 amino acids. V lost 4 bases, J lost 4 bases, and 14 bases stayed unmatched. Germline V gene data show CDR1 as SQVTM and CDR2 as ANQGSEA. CDR3 protein: CSVGDSGRLAADTQYF. CDR3 bases: TGCAGCGTTGGGGACAGTGGACGTCTGGCTGCAGATACGCAGTATTTT.

This chain joins TRBV5-1 and TRBJ1-1; D gene unclear. Trimming took off 0 bases at V and 5 bases at J, with 11 bases between the two ends. This CDR3 is built from 14 residues. CDR1 and CDR2 from the germline V gene are SGHRS and YFSETQ. The CDR3 DNA is TGCGCCAGCAGCTTGGCGCAGGCCGGGACTGAAGCTTTCTTT. Protein sequence: CASSLAQAGTEAFF.

This clonotype turned up a few times. This chain links TRBV10-3 with TRBJ1-4; tentatively, D is TRBD1 (5 bases). This CDR3 has 16 residues. The germline V gene has CDR1 ENHRY and CDR2 SYGVKD. The germline V and J ends were trimmed by 3 bases and 6 bases, with 17 bases remaining between them. The CDR3, as DNA: TGTGCCATCAGTGATGGGGGAAGGGGAGATTATGAAAAACTGTTTTTT. Its translation is CAISDGGRGDYEKLFF.

The chain recombines TRBV20-1 with TRBJ2-3; D is perhaps TRBD2 (5 bases). The CDR3 runs to 11 residues. Trimming left V 6 bases short and J 7 bases short, with 11 bases between. Germline CDR1 is DFQATT and CDR2 is SNEGSKA (reference sequence). The DNA for the CDR3 is TGCAGTGCGACCGGACTTTATACGCAGTATTTT. This translates into CSATGLYTQYF.

The V and J genes are TRBV20-1 and TRBJ1-6; 8 nucleotides align to TRBD1. Germline lookup yields CDR1 DFQATT and CDR2 SNEGSKA (reference sequence). This CDR3 has 14 amino acids. J was trimmed by 6 bases and V by 0 bases; bases with no gene match: 1. CDR3 amino acids: CSARDQGANSPLHF. The CDR3 DNA is TGCAGTGCTAGAGACCAGGGGGCTAATTCACCCCTCCACTTT.

V usage is TRBV12-3 or TRBV12-4 and J usage is TRBJ2-1, with 10 positions matching TRBD2. With V trimmed by 5 bases and J by 8 bases, 12 bases remained unmatched. The CDR3 is 16 amino acids. CDR3: CASSPIAGGVVDEQFF. Written as DNA, the CDR3 is TGTGCCAGCAGTCCGATAGCGGGAGGTGTCGTAGATGAGCAGTTCTTC.

This clonotype was detected a few times. The chain has TRBV29-1 and TRBJ2-5; D tentatively fits TRBD1 or TRBD2 (5 bases each). The CDR3 is 14 amino acids. Germline CDR1 SQVTM, CDR2 ANQGSEA. V lost 6 bases, J lost 5 bases, and 19 bases lay in between. DNA of the CDR3: TGCAGCGTCGGGACCTTCTCTATTGGGGAGACCCAGTACTTC. It is translated as CSVGTFSIGETQYF.

This clonotype occurred a few times. The chain is built from TRBV20-1 and TRBJ2-4; D is uncertain. V was trimmed by 5 bases and J by 0 bases, leaving 8 bases between them. The germline gives CDR1 DFQATT, CDR2 SNEGSKA (reference sequence). CDR3 length: 13 amino acids. Here the CDR3 DNA reads TGCAGTGCTTCCGTTATAGCCAAAAACATTCAGTACTTC. Translated: CSASVIAKNIQYF.

This clonotype was picked up many times. CDR3 nucleotide sequence: TGTGCCAGCAGCTCATCTGATCAGCCCCAGCATTTT. Amino acid sequence: CASSSSDQPQHF. This sequence joins TRBV7-9 and TRBJ1-5; no reliable D call. Trimming removed 4 bases at V and 5 bases at J, with 6 bases between. The V gene's germline CDR1 is SEHNR and CDR2 FQNEAQ (reference sequence). The CDR3 is made up of 12 amino acids.

The V gene is TRBV7-9, the J gene TRBJ2-7; TRBD2 agrees at 11 bases. CDR1 SEHNR and CDR2 FQNEAQ come from the germline V gene (reference sequence). The CDR3 is 16 residues long. Trimming took 5 bases from V and 7 from J; bases not matched to a gene: 13. This chain's CDR3 is CASSRPLAGESGEQYF. Here the CDR3 DNA reads TGTGCCAGCAGCCGACCACTAGCGGGAGAATCGGGGGAGCAGTACTTC.